These T cell receptor beta chains were read from a single sample in a study of cytomegalovirus exposure and HLA in healthy donors. The assay was immunoSEQ multiplex PCR, and TCRdb's table has in-frame clones only and misses some. The sample includes tens of thousands of clones, about 81% of them seen just once. Sequencing used PBMCs. The receptors here all came from a woman aged 30 to 39 in good health and CMV-seronegative. Both conserved end residues are part of each CDR3. The D gene is left open where the match is weak. Clone size is given for some rows only: seen once, a few or many times, or a class if the clone is expanded.

V: TRBV5-6; J: TRBJ1-4; length: 15; D: TRBD1; size: .; CDR3: CASSAGTGVSRDYFF; DNA: TGTGCCAGCAGTGCCGGGACAGGGGTCTCCCGTGATTACTTTTTT
V: TRBV5-6; J: TRBJ2-7; length: 15; D: .; size: .; CDR3: CASSYSGLARYEQYF; DNA: TGTGCCAGCAGCTACTCGGGACTGGCGAGATACGAGCAGTACTTC
V: TRBV4-1; J: TRBJ2-2; length: 18; D: TRBD2; size: few; CDR3: CASSQVGLAGRNTGELFF; DNA: TGCGCCAGCAGCCAGGTGGGACTAGCGGGGAGGAACACCGGGGAGCTGTTTTTT
V: TRBV5-4; J: TRBJ2-1; length: 14; D: .; size: .; CDR3: CASSSPTVYNEQFF; DNA: TGTGCCAGCAGCTCCCCGACAGTGTACAATGAGCAGTTCTTC
V: TRBV27; J: TRBJ2-1; length: 13; D: .; size: .; CDR3: CASSFSSYNEQFF; DNA: TGTGCCAGCAGTTTCAGCTCCTACAATGAGCAGTTCTTC
V: TRBV6-1; J: TRBJ1-2; length: 10; D: .; size: few; CDR3: CASTNYGYTF; DNA: TGTGCCAGCACAAACTATGGCTACACCTTC
V: TRBV7-2; J: TRBJ2-1; length: 15; D: .; size: .; CDR3: CASSLGPQAYNEQFF; DNA: TGTGCCAGCAGCTTAGGGCCCCAGGCCTACAATGAGCAGTTCTTC
V: TRBV7-2; J: TRBJ2-1; length: 13; D: .; size: .; CDR3: CASSLAGEFEQFF; DNA: TGTGCCAGCAGCTTAGCGGGAGAGTTTGAGCAGTTCTTC
V: TRBV11-2; J: TRBJ2-2; length: 15; D: TRBD2; size: .; CDR3: CASRRLAENTGELFF; DNA: TGTGCCAGCAGGCGACTAGCGGAGAACACCGGGGAGCTGTTTTTT
V: TRBV6-5; J: TRBJ2-7; length: 13; D: .; size: .; CDR3: CASSRDSIYEQYF; DNA: TGTGCCAGCAGCCGGGACTCAATATACGAGCAGTACTTC
V: TRBV27; J: TRBJ1-1; length: 17; D: TRBD1; size: .; CDR3: CASSLSIGTGIITEAFF; DNA: TGTGCCAGCAGTTTATCGATCGGGACAGGGATTATCACTGAAGCTTTCTTT
V: TRBV11-2; J: TRBJ1-1; length: 17; D: .; size: .; CDR3: CASSFWALNRMNTEAFF; DNA: TGTGCCAGCAGCTTCTGGGCGCTGAATCGGATGAACACTGAAGCTTTCTTT
V: TRBV5-1; J: TRBJ2-2; length: 16; D: .; size: .; CDR3: CASSLAIGINTGELFF; DNA: TGCGCCAGCAGCTTGGCCATCGGTATAAACACCGGGGAGCTGTTTTTT
V: TRBV7-3; J: TRBJ2-6; length: 17; D: TRBD1; size: .; CDR3: CASSLTGGGSGANVLTF; DNA: TGTGCCAGCAGCTTAACAGGGGGCGGCTCTGGGGCCAACGTCCTGACTTTC
V: TRBV29-1; J: TRBJ2-7; length: 13; D: .; size: few; CDR3: CSGRTGPGDEQYF; DNA: TGCAGCGGAAGAACAGGGCCCGGTGACGAGCAGTACTTC
V: TRBV29-1; J: TRBJ2-7; length: 17; D: TRBD2; size: .; CDR3: CSVSGTSGRATPHEQYF; DNA: TGCAGCGTTTCCGGGACTAGCGGGAGGGCCACCCCCCACGAGCAGTACTTC
V: TRBV28; J: TRBJ2-7; length: 14; D: TRBD2; size: .; CDR3: CASSIGLAVNEQYF; DNA: TGTGCCAGCAGTATCGGACTAGCGGTCAACGAGCAGTACTTC
V: TRBV30; J: TRBJ2-7; length: 15; D: TRBD1; size: .; CDR3: CAWGGGGDRTYEQYF; DNA: TGTGCCTGGGGTGGGGGTGGGGACAGGACCTACGAGCAGTACTTC
V: TRBV6-6; J: TRBJ1-3; length: 14; D: .; size: .; CDR3: CASSYAGIGNTIYF; DNA: TGTGCCAGCAGTTACGCGGGTATTGGAAACACCATATATTTT
V: TRBV5-1; J: TRBJ1-5; length: 13; D: .; size: .; CDR3: CASSAGRNQPQHF; DNA: TGCGCCAGCAGCGCGGGACGGAATCAGCCCCAGCATTTT
V: TRBV30; J: TRBJ1-6; length: 15; D: .; size: .; CDR3: CAWTQGTHSWSPLHF; DNA: TGTGCCTGGACTCAGGGTACCCATTCCTGGTCACCCCTCCACTTT
V: TRBV4-1; J: TRBJ2-2; length: 15; D: .; size: .; CDR3: CASRLQAVNTGELFF; DNA: TGCGCCAGCAGGCTTCAAGCGGTGAACACCGGGGAGCTGTTTTTT
V: TRBV4-1; J: TRBJ1-5; length: 19; D: TRBD1; size: .; CDR3: CASSQEVGTGSFSNQPQHF; DNA: TGCGCCAGCAGCCAAGAAGTCGGGACAGGCAGCTTTAGCAATCAGCCCCAGCATTTT
V: TRBV13; J: TRBJ2-1; length: 15; D: TRBD2; size: .; CDR3: CASRPWGGPYNEQFF; DNA: TGTGCCAGCAGACCTTGGGGGGGTCCTTACAATGAGCAGTTCTTC
V: TRBV5-1; J: TRBJ2-2; length: 15; D: TRBD1; size: .; CDR3: CASSRQGQGAGELFF; DNA: TGCGCCAGCAGCCGGCAGGGACAGGGGGCCGGGGAGCTGTTTTTT